This T cell receptor (beta chain) was identified during a study of tumor-infiltrating lymphocytes in primary liver carcinoma (dated by TCRdb to 2016 to 2017). With regard to the full study: Of the five patients (three men and two women, aged 30 to 69 years), four had hepatocellular carcinoma and one had combined HCC and intrahepatic cholangiocarcinoma. Across five regions of each liver tumor, along with adjacent normal tissue and blood, the study brought together TCRbeta repertoire sequencing, expression microarrays and whole-exome sequencing. The tumors of the five patients were staged as T1-T3 N0M0, with maximum diameters ranging from roughly 4 to 10 cm. High reproducibility was observed for the technical replicate repertoires, with mean shared-clone rates approximately 0.9 and correlation coefficients above 0.95. A total of roughly 35 specimens from 5 patients underwent TCRbeta repertoire sequencing, comprising around 25 tumor regions, 5 adjacent noncancerous liver tissues and 5 peripheral blood samples. To link TCRbeta repertoire diversity to the local molecular phenotype, the approximately 24 tumor region samples were profiled with Agilent mRNA microarrays. Each sample produced roughly 3.65 to 7.5 million productive TCRbeta reads, and read depth showed no significant difference between tissue types.

Note on this clonotype: Its antigen is not yet known. No base-level quality is on record; no much larger clone is a single base apart.

Starting from roughly 500 ng total RNA, TCRbeta-specific cDNA was produced by reverse transcription with a constant-region primer and ProtoScript II reverse transcriptase. TCRbeta libraries were built with three nested multiplex PCR rounds, a slightly modified ARM-PCR procedure. Sample barcodes and Illumina adapters were attached in a final 25-cycle PCR using Deep VentR polymerase. Before sequencing, amplicons of 200-500 bp were gel-purified using a QIAquick gel extraction kit. TCRbeta amplicons were sequenced on an Illumina HiSeq 2500 with 250-bp paired-end reads. The paper's data handling went like this. Quality trimming of reads was performed with Trimmomatic v0.33, and paired reads were merged with FLASH v1.2.11 so that full CDR3 sequences could be recovered. V, D and J germline segments were assigned to the rearranged TCRbeta sequences by MiGEC v1.2.1b. Clonotype statistics and Shannon-Wiener diversity indices were computed with VDJtools v1.0.0. To cut down on sampling bias, every analysis after diversity analysis relied on just the 250 most abundant clonotypes from each sample. TCRdb ran its own pipeline on the public reads, namely fastp trimming at Q25 and MiXCR clone calling, and kept in-frame beta chains. Every entry covers one CDR3 protein and lists the most common genes and DNA from its rows. TCRdb's processing, not the authors', yielded these V and J calls. Counted in this sample were 50,000 to 65,000 distinct CDR3 sequences; about 71% of them appeared once. Of the sample, 30% to 40% is held by the ten largest clones.

Study-wide findings and limitations: With just 4 to 6 patients in the study, the authors point out that the findings should be validated in a larger study. Compared with blood, tumors had a significantly larger share of the repertoire taken up by the top 250 clones (p = 0.039). Only the TCR beta chain was sequenced, which likely underestimates true repertoire diversity because unpaired alpha chains were not captured. Only about 8-24% of top clones were present in all five regions of a tumor, suggesting spatial heterogeneity of tumor-infiltrating T cells. Consistent with antigen-driven expansion, pairs of tumor regions showed higher repertoire overlap (mean about 36%) than either tumor-adjacent pairs (roughly 17%) or tumor-blood pairs (around 15%). Bulk unsorted samples precluded comparing CD4+ and CD8+ T cell repertoires.

Total RNA and DNA were co-extracted without cell sorting from roughly 20-30 mg of bulk tissue using the AllPrep DNA/RNA mini kit. Between November 2015 and early 2016, roughly five patients in China with histopathologically diagnosed primary liver carcinoma had their tumors surgically resected. Chronic HBV infection was present in the patients, and the patients were treatment-naive at sampling. Five spatially separated regions were sampled from each tumor: the superior, inferior, left-lateral and right-lateral poles, plus the tumor centre. More than 85% viable tumor cells were found by histology in every tumor sample. Pieces of fresh tumor and adjacent tissue were cut in half, with one half kept in RNAlater at -80 degrees C and the other half sent for histology. The clonotype was recovered from a man in his forties with primary liver carcinoma and hepatitis B virus infection. Source material: liver tumor tissue from sampling region 4. The cell subset or site label, as the study defines it: tumor region T4, right-lateral pole.

The nucleotide sequence is given as TGTGCCTGGACCCCCGGACATGGCGGGGCCAACGTCCTGACTTTC. Translated, it reads CAWTPGHGGANVLTF. The chain employs TRBV30 and TRBJ2-6, and perhaps TRBD1 as D gene, on 5 matching bases. From the cysteine through the phenylalanine, the CDR3 covers 15 amino acids. Only CDR3 DNA remains: 45 bases, in frame from the first base. V drops 4 bases and J drops 4 bases, leaving 14 bases in between. According to the germline V gene (reference sequence), CDR1 reads GTSNPN and CDR2 reads SVGIG.